This T cell receptor (beta chain) is from a study of shared clonotypes between healthy human individuals. Some 27,000 T cell genomes, or around 0.2 ug DNA, went into the sorted-subset replicate PCRs. Authors' data handling: ImmunoSEQ supplied junction-only sequences lacking quality scores, so filtering was different. The assay was immunoSEQ multiplex PCR, and TCRdb's table has in-frame clones only and misses some. The DNA gave D and trimming, while V, J and clone size come from that table. The repertoire includes about 2.3 million clones, around 90% of them detected once, and about 0.36% sits in the top ten. Concerning this clone itself: Its cognate antigen is unknown. This same CDR3 is encoded by further DNA sequences in the sample.

Study-level findings and limits: Large depth notwithstanding, sorted-subset sequencing proved incomplete by rarefaction.

Deletions cut 3 bases from V and 2 bases from J, with 7 bases between. The germline V gene encodes CDR1 MNHEY and CDR2 SMNVEV (reference sequence). CDR3 length: 13 amino acids. This TCR was sampled from a man younger than 30 in good health. Some clones in this sample may be carry-over from other donors' samples. The gene calls are TRBV27 and TRBJ1-2, with D possibly being TRBD1 (5 bases). Sequencing input: naive CD4+ T cells from PBMCs. Regarding subset: CD45RA+ positively selected. The CDR3 sequence: CASSFGGNYGYTF. CDR3 nucleotides: TGTGCCAGCAGTTTCGGGGGGAACTATGGCTACACCTTC.